The text below deals with one TCR beta chain. Its specificity is not known. The CDR3 end lies 3 residues beyond the end of the read and is filled in from the germline J gene. The data stem from a study of T cells in women clearing cervical HPV infection. General study points: CIN3+ cases had significantly higher TCR richness than controls; evenness did not differ.

V was pared by 5 bases and J by 2 bases, with 4 bases of the junction left unmatched. This CDR3 region has 15 residues. The V gene's germline CDR1 is SGHTA and CDR2 FQGTGA. TCRdb's copy holds only in-frame clones and misses some; the assay was immunoSEQ multiplex PCR. This sample's table has about 19,000 clones. The sample taken for sequencing was blood buffy coat. The chain joins TRBV7-3 to TRBJ2-1; 9 bases fit TRBD1. This receptor was identified in a woman aged 18-69 years with a cervical HPV16 infection that either progressed to CIN3+ or cleared (not recorded which). The CDR3 bases that were read are TGTGCCAGCAGCACAACAGGGGGCGCCTACAATGAG. It codes for CASSTTGGAYNE. The CDR3 as a whole reads CASSTTGGAYNEQFF.